These 7 T cell receptor beta chains came from one sample sequenced in a study of control samples from healthy donors and cancer patients. TCRdb keeps only in-frame clones here, not all; method: immunoSEQ multiplex PCR. The sample has 100,000 to 150,000 clones; about 88% are singletons. The sample taken for sequencing was blood. The receptors stem from a man younger than 35 in good health.

This clone appeared a few times. V is TRBV18 and J is TRBJ1-2; no firm D call. Per germline, CDR1 KGHSH and CDR2 LQKENI. The CDR3 spans 16 residues. V was shortened by 6 bases and J by 4 bases, with 21 bases between the two germline ends. CDR3 residues: CASSVGIGPVIYGYTF. The CDR3 nucleotides read TGTGCCAGCTCTGTAGGTATCGGGCCAGTAATCTATGGCTACACCTTC.

The chain carries TRBV19 and TRBJ1-1; TRBD1 is a possible D gene (5 bases). Germline V gene data show CDR1 as LNHDA and CDR2 as SQIVND (reference sequence). Trimming cost V 4 bases and J 1 base, with 16 bases left between them. CDR3 length equals 16 residues. DNA for the CDR3: TGTGCCAGTAGTACCCTCATGACGGGGGAGAACACTGAAGCTTTCTTT. It is translated as CASSTLMTGENTEAFF.

This chain connects TRBV11-2 to TRBJ2-3, with D perhaps matching TRBD2 (6 bases). This CDR3 spans 17 amino acids. The germline CDR1 and CDR2 sequences are SGHAT and FQNNGV. The ends were cut back, 3 bases at V and 3 bases at J, with 19 bases in the middle. The CDR3 region has the DNA TGTGCCAGCAGCTTCCCCGGGACTTTTCCCAAGACAGATACGCAGTATTTT. Translated: CASSFPGTFPKTDTQYF.

V usage is TRBV7-2 and J usage is TRBJ2-5; D assignment may be TRBD1 or TRBD2 (7 bases each). The CDR3 contains 15 residues. V lost 8 bases and J lost 5, with 21 bases in between. Per the germline V gene, CDR1 is SGHTA and CDR2 is FQGNSA. CDR3 nucleotides: TGTGCCAGCGTCCCAGGGGGGGGATCGGGGGAGACCCAGTACTTC. It is translated as CASVPGGGSGETQYF.

The chain links TRBV28 to TRBJ1-5; D is unclear. V lost 1 base to trimming and J lost 3 bases, with 16 bases between them. CDR1 and CDR2 (germline): MDHEN, SYDVKM. The CDR3 contains 17 residues. The CDR3 DNA sequence: TGTGCCAGCAGTTTATCTGGGGTTGGTCGGAACAATCAGCCCCAGCATTTT. Residues: CASSLSGVGRNNQPQHF. Full variable domain (missing parts from reference TRBV28 and TRBJ1-5): DVKVTQSSRYLVKRTGEKVFLECVQDMDHENMFWYRQDPGLGLRLIYFSYDVKMKEKGDIPEGYSVSREKKERFSLILESASTNQTSMYLCASSLSGVGRNNQPQHFGDGTRLSIL.

The chain recombines TRBV10-3 with TRBJ2-1; tentative D call: TRBD2 (6 bases). V dropped 6 bases and J dropped 5 bases, with 20 bases sitting between them. There are 16 residues in the CDR3. Germline V gene sequence: CDR1 ENHRY, CDR2 SYGVKD. The CDR3 spells CAIRGGGSSNNNEQFF. The CDR3 DNA reads as TGTGCCATCAGGGGGGGAGGAAGTTCCAACAACAATGAGCAGTTCTTC.

V and J are TRBV6-5 and TRBJ2-1; 10 nucleotides match TRBD2. Germline V gene data show CDR1 as MNHEY and CDR2 as SVGAGI. The junction had 3 bases not matched to a gene; V was cut back by 6 bases and J by 7 bases. The CDR3 runs to 13 residues. This CDR3 is CASSDSGRNEQFF. The CDR3 nucleotides read TGTGCCAGCAGCGATAGCGGGAGGAATGAGCAGTTCTTC.